The text below deals with one T cell receptor beta chain. Its antigen remains unknown. The data stem from a study of cytomegalovirus exposure and HLA in healthy donors. CDR1 is SGHRS and CDR2 is YFSETQ in the germline V gene. CDR3 length: 15 residues. The V end was cut by 4 bases, the J end by 3 bases, with 16 bases between. Whole-study findings and limits: An analysis that was carried out later associated about 17,000 TCR beta sequences with HLA alleles at 0.05 false discovery rate.

The PCR ran on 60 Vbeta and 13 Jbeta primers. Sequencing was performed with immunoSEQ multiplex PCR; in TCRdb, only in-frame clones are kept and a portion is missing. Altogether some 92,000 clones are present, around 80% being singletons, with the ten largest covering 11%. Sequenced material: PBMCs. The receptor comes from a young man in good health and CMV-seropositive. J is TRBJ1-1 and V is TRBV5-1; D is perhaps TRBD1 (6 bases). CDR3 in DNA: TGCGCCAGCAGCGGCAGGGGAGAGTTGGACACTGAAGCTTTCTTT. Translating gives CASSGRGELDTEAFF.